These 23 T cell receptor beta chains were all obtained from the same sample, sequenced in a study of cytomegalovirus exposure and HLA in healthy donors. Primers: 60 Vbeta forward and 13 Jbeta reverse. Only in-frame clones appear in the TCRdb table, and some are missing; sequencing was by immunoSEQ multiplex PCR. The sample gives fewer than 180,000 clones, about four fifths of which show up once; 3.5% is in the top ten. Sequenced material: PBMCs. The origin of the receptors is a human donor in good health.

Notes on this clone: A junction boundary mismatches the germline segment, possibly from a read error. The chain couples TRBV9 to TRBJ2-3; 12 bases agree with TRBD1. The germline V gene encodes CDR1 SGDLS and CDR2 YYNGEE. This CDR3 is 17 amino acids long. CDR3 coding DNA: TGTGCCAGCAGCGTATCCACCGGGACAGGGGGCACGGATACGCAGTATTTT. Encoded protein: CASSVSTGTGGTDTQYF.

On this clone: An end of the junction does not agree with germline; a read error may underlie this. The chain carries TRBV6-5 and TRBJ1-2; the D gene is possibly TRBD1 (6 bases). The germline CDR1 and CDR2 sequences are MNHEY and SVGAGI. There are 13 residues in the CDR3. CDR3: CASREPQGFGYPF. The CDR3 DNA sequence: TGTGCCAGCAGAGAACCCCAGGGGTTTGGCTACCCCTTC.

The sample holds a few counts of this clone. DNA of the CDR3: TGTGCCAGCAGCCAACTAGCGGGAGGGCCTTTGCAGTACTTC. The encoded protein is CASSQLAGGPLQYF. The gene calls are TRBV7-2 and TRBJ2-7, with 13 bases lining up with TRBD2. From germline, CDR1 is SGHTA and CDR2 FQGNSA. With 5 bases clipped from V and 9 bases from J, the junction kept 7 bases outside the gene matches. The CDR3 totals 14 residues. The full variable domain, its missing parts supplied by reference TRBV7-2 and TRBJ2-7, is GAGVSQSPSNKVTEKGKDVELRCDPISGHTALYWYRQSLGQGLEFLIYFQGNSAPDKSGLPSDRFSAERTGGSVSTLTIQRTQQEDSAVYLCASSQLAGGPLQYFGPGTRLTVT.

This clone was seen a single time. The chain couples TRBV6-5 to TRBJ2-5, with TRBD2 matching over 10 bases. The last part of the DNA fits TRBJ2-7 better; the J call may be wrong. The CDR3 loop spans 13 amino acids. CDR1 is MNHEY, CDR2 SVGAGI, per germline. The CDR3, as DNA: TGTGCCAGCAAACCTAGCGGGAGATACGAGCAGTACTTC. The encoded protein is CASKPSGRYEQYF.

This rearrangement joins TRBV7-8 to TRBJ2-3; perhaps TRBD2 as D (6 bases). CDR3 size: 18 residues. V dropped 0 bases and J dropped 0 bases, with 16 bases sitting between them. Per the germline V gene, CDR1 is SGHVS and CDR2 is FQNEAQ. The CDR3 DNA follows: TGTGCCAGCAGCTTAGCGTCGGGCGGGACCGCTAGCACAGATACGCAGTATTTT. Encoded protein: CASSLASGGTASTDTQYF.

The gene calls are TRBV10-2 and TRBJ1-1; D gene unclear. V dropped 3 bases and J dropped 2 bases, with 4 bases sitting between them. Germline-derived CDR1 and CDR2 are WSHSY and SAAADI. This CDR3 region has 12 residues. DNA for the CDR3: TGCGCCAGCAGTGAAGCCAACACTGAAGCTTTCTTT. Protein product: CASSEANTEAFF.

V gene TRBV5-1 combines with J gene TRBJ2-1; 9 bases match TRBD1. Germline-derived CDR1 and CDR2 are SGHRS and YFSETQ. The CDR3 has 16 residues. V dropped 7 bases and J dropped 6; count of bases not matched to a gene: 14. The CDR3: CASGHQQGAFGNEQFF. The CDR3 coding sequence is TGCGCCAGCGGCCACCAACAGGGGGCTTTTGGCAATGAGCAGTTCTTC.

This chain connects TRBV2 to TRBJ2-7; a possible D gene is TRBD2 (5 bases). CDR1 is SNHLY, CDR2 FYNNEI, per germline. The CDR3 length is 13 residues. V gave up 6 bases and J gave up 7 bases, with 16 bases separating them. The CDR3 sequence: CASREVSPWEQYF. CDR3 DNA: TGTGCCAGCAGGGAGGTTTCTCCCTGGGAGCAGTACTTC.

This clone turned up a few times. This chain joins TRBV7-2 and TRBJ2-2; 8 bases agree with TRBD2. J gave up 1 base and V 6 bases, and 4 bases lay outside the gene matches. In germline, CDR1 is SGHTA, CDR2 FQGNSA. CDR3 size: 15 residues. The CDR3 here is CASRTTSGNTGELFF. Here the CDR3 DNA reads TGTGCCAGCAGAACCACTAGCGGGAACACCGGGGAGCTGTTTTTT. The entire variable domain, with the rest obtained from reference TRBV7-2 and TRBJ2-2, is as follows: GAGVSQSPSNKVTEKGKDVELRCDPISGHTALYWYRQSLGQGLEFLIYFQGNSAPDKSGLPSDRFSAERTGGSVSTLTIQRTQQEDSAVYLCASRTTSGNTGELFFGEGSRLTVL.

The rearrangement joins TRBV30 to TRBJ1-1, with D perhaps TRBD1 (6 bases). From germline, CDR1 is GTSNPN and CDR2 SVGIG (reference sequence). This CDR3 contains 15 residues. Between the trimmed V and J ends, which lost 8 bases and 3 bases, there was a span of 22 bases. CDR3 sequence: CATTGRGWSDTEAFF. The DNA of the CDR3 is TGTGCCACCACCGGCAGGGGATGGAGCGACACTGAAGCTTTCTTT.

The chain joins TRBV6-5 to TRBJ2-7; 8 bases match TRBD2. The CDR3 is 15 amino acids. Germline V gives CDR1 MNHEY, CDR2 SVGAGI. V was pared by 6 bases and J by 3 bases, with 10 bases of the junction left unmatched. CDR3 coding DNA: TGTGCCAGCAGGCCCTATCGACTAGCGAGCTACGAGCAGTACTTC. Its protein is CASRPYRLASYEQYF.

The V call is TRBV9, the J call TRBJ2-2; D may be TRBD1 (6 bases). This CDR3 is built from 15 residues. V lost 4 bases to trimming and J lost 6 bases, with 16 bases between them. Germline V CDR1 and CDR2: SGDLS, YYNGEE. The CDR3 DNA sequence: TGTGCCAGCAGCCCAGGACAGACTTCCGCCGGGGAGCTGTTTTTT. Its protein is CASSPGQTSAGELFF.

The chain uses TRBV14 and TRBJ2-7; D gene ambiguous. Per germline, CDR1 SGHDN and CDR2 FVKESK. Trimming removed 2 bases at V and 5 bases at J, with 16 bases between. This CDR3 spans 15 amino acids. This chain's CDR3 is CASSQHRFGPDEQYF. The CDR3 DNA reads TGTGCCAGCAGCCAACACAGATTTGGGCCCGACGAGCAGTACTTC.

The chain joins TRBV11-2 to TRBJ2-3, with D unclear. V gave up 5 bases and J gave up 7 bases, with 16 bases separating them. Germline assignment: CDR1 SGHAT and CDR2 FQNNGV. The CDR3 consists of 14 residues. This CDR3 is CASSLEASRYTQYF. CDR3 DNA: TGTGCCAGCAGCCTCGAGGCCTCCCGGTATACGCAGTATTTT.

In the case of this clone: Other DNA sequences in this sample translate to the same CDR3. The chain combines TRBV5-6 with TRBJ1-2; 8 bases fit TRBD1. Germline loops: CDR1 SGHDT, CDR2 YYEEEE. V shed 4 bases and J 6 bases; nucleotides not matched to a gene: 8. The CDR3 is made up of 14 amino acids. In DNA, the CDR3 is TGTGCCAGCAGCGCAGGTACAGGGGGGCATGGCTACACCTTC. Its protein is CASSAGTGGHGYTF.

V is TRBV5-6 and J is TRBJ2-7; a weak D match, TRBD2 (5 bases). V was clipped by 2 bases and J by 4 bases, with 7 bases between them. The CDR3 length is 12 residues. Germline V CDR1 and CDR2: SGHDT, YYEEEE. As DNA, the CDR3 is TGTGCCAGCAGCTTATCGGGATACGAGCAGTACTTC. It yields the protein CASSLSGYEQYF.

V gene TRBV5-4 combines with J gene TRBJ2-3; D is ambiguous. From germline, CDR1 is SGHNT and CDR2 YYREEE (reference sequence). Trimming removed 5 bases from V and 6 bases from J, with 7 bases in between. The CDR3 sequence is 11 residues long. The CDR3 region has the DNA TGTGCCAGCAGACAGAAGGATACGCAGTATTTT. Translation: CASRQKDTQYF.

V gene TRBV6-6 combines with J gene TRBJ2-7; 7 nucleotides line up with TRBD1. The CDR3 sequence is 16 residues long. V was clipped by 2 bases and J by 6 bases; unmatched bases: 13. The germline V gene encodes CDR1 MNHNY and CDR2 SVGAGI (reference sequence). CDR3 loop: CASSYARETGPSEQYF. In DNA, the CDR3 is TGTGCCAGCAGTTACGCGAGAGAGACAGGGCCTTCCGAGCAGTACTTC.

V and J are TRBV30 and TRBJ2-4, with 8 bases fitting TRBD1. The CDR3 loop spans 13 amino acids. Germline CDR1 and CDR2: GTSNPN and SVGIG (reference sequence). The trim removed 1 base at V and 10 bases at J, leaving 6 bases unmatched. The CDR3 DNA is TGTGCCTGGAGTGCGGACAGGGTTTCAATTCAGTACTTC. Encoded protein: CAWSADRVSIQYF.

The chain carries TRBV6-6 and TRBJ1-1; D may be TRBD1 (5 bases). This CDR3 comprises 14 residues. Germline CDR1 and CDR2: MNHNY and SVGAGI (reference sequence). Trimming took off 5 bases at V and 0 bases at J, with 10 bases between the two ends. The CDR3 DNA reads as TGTGCCAGCAGTCATATAGGGGTGAACACTGAAGCTTTCTTT. This encodes CASSHIGVNTEAFF.

The rearrangement links TRBV9 to TRBJ2-1; no definite D call. This CDR3 contains 16 residues. V shed 4 bases and J shed 4 bases, with 18 bases lying between them. CDR1 and CDR2 (germline): SGDLS, YYNGEE. The CDR3 DNA reads TGTGCCAGCAGCACCTACTCGACTGGTAGATACAATGAGCAGTTCTTC. This codes for CASSTYSTGRYNEQFF.

V is TRBV27 and J is TRBJ1-1, with D tentatively TRBD1 (6 bases). This CDR3 contains 16 residues. The V end lost 0 bases, the J end lost 1 base, and 12 bases lay between the germline ends. Germline V lookup: CDR1 MNHEY, CDR2 SMNVEV (reference sequence). CDR3 residues: CASSLSGGTSNTEAFF. The CDR3 DNA reads TGTGCCAGCAGTTTATCGGGGGGGACATCGAACACTGAAGCTTTCTTT.

This clone was seen only once. This chain connects TRBV4-1 to TRBJ2-7; the match to TRBD2 covers 7 bases. The CDR3 totals 15 residues. The V segment lost 5 bases and the J segment 3 bases; nucleotides outside the gene matches: 10. Germline V gene sequence: CDR1 MGHRA, CDR2 YSYEKL. CDR3 amino acids: CASSASGTPIYEQYF. As DNA, the CDR3 is TGCGCCAGCAGCGCCAGCGGGACTCCAATCTACGAGCAGTACTTC.